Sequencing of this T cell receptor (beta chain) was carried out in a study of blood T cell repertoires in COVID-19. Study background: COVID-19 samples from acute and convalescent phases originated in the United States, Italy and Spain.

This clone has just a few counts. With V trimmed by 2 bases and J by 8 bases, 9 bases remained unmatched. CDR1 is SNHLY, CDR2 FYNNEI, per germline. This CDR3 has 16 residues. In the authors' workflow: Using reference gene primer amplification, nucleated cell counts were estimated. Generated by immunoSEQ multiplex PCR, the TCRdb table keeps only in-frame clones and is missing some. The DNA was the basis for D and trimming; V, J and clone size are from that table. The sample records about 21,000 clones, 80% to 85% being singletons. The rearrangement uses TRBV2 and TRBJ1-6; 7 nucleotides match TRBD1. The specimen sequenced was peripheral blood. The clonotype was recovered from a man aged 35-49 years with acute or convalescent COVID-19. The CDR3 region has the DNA TGTGCCAGCAGTGAAAGGATGACAGGGTTTGATTCACCCCTCCACTTT. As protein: CASSERMTGFDSPLHF.